The T cell receptor beta chain described here comes from a study of T cell repertoires in cytomegalovirus infection. Across the whole study: Well-studied HLA-B-restricted epitopes and recently identified HLA-C-restricted epitopes of CMV were both used in the study. Based on public TCR beta signatures, there were indications of CMV infection and of a matching HLA type. Findings of the study overall: Across the ex vivo response, the dominant clonotypes were HLA-C-restricted CMV-specific TCR beta clonotypes. CMV carriers with the relevant HLA were identified by cumulative public TCR beta family frequency.

With respect to this clonotype: Its antigen is still unknown.

TCRdb re-called the reads through MiXCR, storing one row per CDR3 protein. The sample has over 250,000 distinct CDR3 sequences, less than 25% seen once. The CDR3 has 12 residues. In germline, CDR1 is MDHEN, CDR2 SYDVKM. V was clipped by 2 bases and J by 10 bases; unmatched bases: 1. The TCR originated in a human donor in good health (CMV status not recorded). Some clones in this sample may be carry-over from other donors' samples. The genes are TRBV28 and TRBJ1-4, with 7 positions matching TRBD1. Sequencing was performed on cultured PBMCs, taken from culture after CMV antigen stimulation. The CDR3 bases are TGTGCCAGCAGTTTACGACAGGGAAAACTGTTTTTT. Translated: CASSLRQGKLFF.